A selection of T cell receptor beta chains follows, all from one sample in a study of molecular identifiers for immune sequencing clone quantification. TCRdb redid the calling of the PCR reads with MiXCR, one entry per CDR3 protein. Of roughly 320,000 distinct CDR3 sequences in the sample, roughly 23% are singletons; the top ten hold 0.81%. The specimen was naive CD8+ T cells from blood, with Jurkat cell RNA spiked in. These receptors originate from a human donor in good health. Some libraries in this study had Jurkat cell RNA spiked in. Each CDR3 is given with its conserved first and last residue. D genes are given only for firm matches. Size is omitted from some rows. Given values are once, few, many or a class for expanded clones.

many | . | TRBJ2-7 | TRBV14 | 15 | CASSQEVVGGHEQYF | TGTGCCAGCAGCCAAGAGGTTGTTGGGGGGCACGAGCAGTACTTC
many | . | TRBJ2-5 | TRBV14 | 18 | CASSQATLGRALIETQYF | TGTGCCAGCAGCCAAGCAACGTTAGGGCGGGCACTGATAGAGACCCAGTACTTC
many | . | TRBJ2-7 | TRBV9 | 15 | CASSVAAGDLYEQYF | TGTGCCAGCAGCGTAGCGGCAGGGGACCTCTACGAGCAGTACTTC
few | TRBD2 | TRBJ2-1 | TRBV27 | 16 | CASSLLVSGDGDEQFF | TGTGCCAGCAGTTTGCTGGTTAGCGGGGATGGGGATGAGCAGTTCTTC
few | . | TRBJ2-7 | TRBV6-2/TRBV6-3 | 13 | CASRGLWGYEQYF | TGTGCCAGCCGTGGACTGTGGGGCTACGAGCAGTACTTC
many | . | TRBJ1-5 | TRBV7-9 | 13 | CASSPWDNQPQHF | TGTGCCAGCAGCCCTTGGGATAATCAGCCCCAGCATTTT
few | . | TRBJ1-5 | TRBV7-2 | 14 | CASSFPGANQPQHF | TGTGCCAGCAGCTTTCCAGGGGCAAATCAGCCCCAGCATTTT
few | . | TRBJ2-5 | TRBV27 | 14 | CASSPVWARETQYF | TGTGCCAGCAGTCCAGTCTGGGCCCGAGAGACCCAGTACTTC
. | TRBD2 | TRBJ2-3 | TRBV6-5 | 15 | CASSDKAGPTDTQYF | TGTGCCAGCAGTGACAAAGCGGGGCCCACAGATACGCAGTATTTT
. | TRBD2 | TRBJ2-3 | TRBV2 | 15 | CASNEGAGGPNTQYF | TGTGCCAGCAATGAAGGAGCGGGGGGGCCGAATACGCAGTATTTT
. | . | TRBJ2-6 | TRBV5-1 | 17 | CASRQDRALGGASVLTF | TGCGCCAGCCGACAGGACCGCGCTCTGGGTGGGGCCAGCGTCCTGACTTTC
many | . | TRBJ2-7 | TRBV7-6 | 14 | CASSLAEGAYEQYF | TGTGCCAGCAGCTTAGCGGAGGGAGCCTACGAGCAGTACTTC
many | . | TRBJ1-2 | TRBV5-1 | 13 | CASSLEGDYGYTF | TGCGCCAGCAGCTTGGAAGGGGACTATGGCTACACCTTC
many | . | TRBJ2-5 | TRBV14 | 16 | CASSQDASDRQETQYF | TGTGCCAGCAGCCAAGATGCCTCGGACAGACAAGAGACCCAGTACTTC
many | . | TRBJ1-4 | TRBV20-1 | 17 | CSASTLDRPATNEKLFF | TGCAGTGCTAGCACCCTCGACAGACCCGCAACTAATGAAAAACTGTTTTTT
many | . | TRBJ1-1 | TRBV4-1 | 13 | CASSQDGSTEAFF | TGCGCCAGCAGCCAAGATGGGTCCACTGAAGCTTTCTTT
many | TRBD2 | TRBJ2-3 | TRBV13 | 17 | CASSVALSGRATDTQYF | TGTGCCAGCAGCGTAGCCCTCAGCGGGAGGGCCACAGATACGCAGTATTTT
many | . | TRBJ1-3 | TRBV20-1 | 14 | CSAWNRNSGNTIYF | TGCAGTGCATGGAACAGGAACTCTGGAAACACCATATATTTT
. | . | TRBJ1-1 | TRBV7-9 | 14 | CASSLVVGNTEAFF | TGTGCCAGCAGCTTAGTTGTGGGGAACACTGAAGCTTTCTTT
many | TRBD1 | TRBJ2-5 | TRBV7-2 | 14 | CASSSTRGRETQYF | TGTGCCAGCAGCTCAACCAGGGGGCGAGAGACCCAGTACTTC
few | . | TRBJ2-1 | TRBV20-1 | 11 | CSATQMGEQFF | TGCAGTGCAACGCAGATGGGTGAGCAGTTCTTC
. | . | TRBJ2-3 | TRBV5-3 | 16 | CASSLASVASTDTQYF | TGTGCCAGCAGCTTGGCCTCGGTAGCTTCGACAGATACGCAGTATTTT
many | TRBD1 | TRBJ2-7 | TRBV7-9 | 14 | CASSKQDRVYEQYF | TGTGCCAGCAGCAAGCAGGACAGGGTGTACGAGCAGTACTTC
. | TRBD2 | TRBJ2-3 | TRBV27 | 17 | CASSSRSSGRVGDTQYF | TGTGCCAGCAGTTCGCGGAGTAGCGGGAGGGTCGGGGATACGCAGTATTTT
. | . | TRBJ2-4 | TRBV2 | 18 | CASSELRQTGVAKNIQYF | TGTGCCAGCAGTGAACTCCGCCAGACAGGCGTAGCCAAAAACATTCAGTACTTC
few | TRBD1 | TRBJ2-7 | TRBV6-2/TRBV6-3 | 15 | CASSYVGPTGNEQYF | TGTGCCAGCAGTTATGTTGGACCGACAGGGAACGAGCAGTACTTC
many | . | TRBJ1-5 | TRBV12-3/TRBV12-4 | 17 | CASSITRDIAFNQPQHF | TGTGCCAGCAGTATCACCCGGGACATCGCTTTCAATCAGCCCCAGCATTTT
few | . | TRBJ2-3 | TRBV20-1 | 17 | CSAREEAVAASTDTQYF | TGCAGTGCTAGAGAAGAGGCGGTAGCGGCTAGCACAGATACGCAGTATTTT
. | . | TRBJ2-7 | TRBV10-3 | 13 | CAISPDITYEQYF | TGTGCCATCAGTCCGGACATAACGTACGAGCAGTACTTC